This TCR beta chain emerged from a study of control samples from healthy donors and cancer patients. The V gene's germline CDR1 is LNHDA and CDR2 SQIVND (reference sequence). V lost 5 bases and J lost 1, with 20 bases in between. The CDR3 loop spans 17 amino acids. Data came from immunoSEQ multiplex PCR; TCRdb stores just in-frame clones and leaves some out. The sample has about 160,000 clones; nearly 96% are singletons. The chain joins TRBV19 to TRBJ1-1, with D uncertain. Sequenced sample: blood. The sequence derives from a woman younger than 45 in good health. DNA of the CDR3: TGTGCCAGTAGTGTAAAAATAGGGCAGACGAGGAACACTGAAGCTTTCTTT. Its protein is CASSVKIGQTRNTEAFF.